Sequencing of this T cell receptor beta chain was carried out in a study of OX40 agonist ivuxolimab in advanced cancers. Study-level background: Ivuxolimab was an agonistic, fully human IgG2 monoclonal antibody directed against OX40 (CD134), a costimulatory receptor. The paper describes the monotherapy dose-escalation part (N of about 54 patients) of the phase I trial of ivuxolimab. Patients were allowed to have had prior anti-PD-1, anti-PD-L1 or anti-CTLA-4 therapy, and approximately 40% of the dose-escalation patients had been treated with checkpoint inhibitors. The dose-escalation cohort was around 84% male with a mean age of 60 years, ranging from roughly 23 to 90. Intravenous ivuxolimab was administered to patients every 2 weeks at six dose levels: 0.01, 0.1, 0.3, 1.5, 3 and 10 mg/kg. Three dose-escalation patients achieved partial responses, one with hepatocellular carcinoma and two with cutaneous melanoma. Among the roughly 50 dose-escalation patients, about 20 had hepatocellular carcinoma, approximately 15 melanoma, 9 renal cell carcinoma and 9 head and neck cancer. Peripheral TCRbeta sequencing aimed to test whether ivuxolimab altered TCR sequence diversity and caused clonal T-cell expansion.

The full study reports these points: After ivuxolimab, expanded clones were on average more numerous among CD8+ T cells than among CD4+ T cells. Low levels of normalized T-cell clonal expansion were also seen in some nonresponding patients. Partial responders in the 0.1-3.0 mg/kg groups had among the lowest normalized peripheral clonal expansion, especially among CD8+ T cells. At doses from 0.1 to 3.0 mg/kg, clonal expansion was seen in both CD4+ and CD8+ blood T cells between baseline and week 6. The antigen specificity of the clonally expanded peripheral T cells was not determined.

The trial excluded patients who had a history of autoimmune disease or were on systemic immunosuppression. Peripheral blood for TCR sequencing was collected from all dose cohorts at baseline, on cycle 4 day 1, and on cycle 7 day 1. Samples were obtained from an open-label, multicenter, first-in-human phase I dose-escalation trial of ivuxolimab. Adults with locally advanced or metastatic melanoma, renal cell carcinoma, hepatocellular carcinoma or head and neck squamous cell carcinoma were enrolled in the trial. Before TCR sequencing, CD4+ and CD8+ T cells were separately sorted from peripheral blood. To sequence the TCRbeta CDR3 region, genomic DNA was isolated from the sorted cells. TCRbeta CDR3 regions were sequenced using the immunoSEQ Assay. The table was pulled from immuneACCESS by TCRdb, which kept in-frame rearrangements only. Such tables lose some clones; where checked, under half of the loss comes from unresolved V genes, and the rest has no known cause. The sample records tens of thousands of clones, 84% of which are singletons. The top ten clonotypes cover around 1.1% of the sample.

Spanning cysteine to phenylalanine, the CDR3 consists of 17 amino acids. Just the 51-base CDR3 DNA is kept, in frame starting at base 1. After removal of 4 bases from V and 2 bases from J, the junction retains 13 bases not matched to a gene. Based on the germline V gene (reference sequence), the CDR1 and CDR2 sequences are MNHEY and SMNVEV. About this clone: Its binding antigen is unknown. There are no base qualities to consult, and no much larger clone falls within one base.

This receptor was identified in an adult with an advanced solid tumor such as melanoma, head and neck, liver or kidney cancer. The chain uses TRBV27 and TRBJ1-2, with 7 bases matching TRBD1. The sample was CD4+ or CD8+ T cells sorted from blood, taken in a trial of the OX40 agonist ivuxolimab. This receptor carries the CDR3 CASSSTRQTGSNYGYTF. The bases are TGTGCCAGCAGTTCAACCCGTCAGACAGGGTCCAACTATGGCTACACCTTC.